These 28 T cell receptor beta chains share one sample of origin, sequenced in a study of blood T cell repertoires in COVID-19. Profiling relied on immunoSEQ multiplex PCR, and the TCRdb table lists in-frame clones only, not all of them. The data contain roughly 160,000 clones, roughly 90% of them singletons. Specimen: peripheral blood. Every receptor here comes from a man aged 45-60 years with acute or convalescent COVID-19.

CDR3 DNA sequence: TGTGCCAGCAGCTTAAACGTACTAGCGGAGGGCGAGACCCAGTACTTC. It translates to CASSLNVLAEGETQYF. The rearrangement joins TRBV7-2 to TRBJ2-5; 8 bases line up with TRBD2. This CDR3 spans 16 amino acids. The V and J ends lost 2 bases and 5 bases, in that order; junction bases with no gene match: 10. CDR1 SGHTA and CDR2 FQGNSA come from the germline V gene.

This clone was detected only a few times. The V call is TRBV7-9, the J call TRBJ2-2; 13 bases fit TRBD2. V was pared by 4 bases and J by 5 bases, with 10 bases of the junction left unmatched. The CDR3 runs 18 residues. The germline V gene has CDR1 SEHNR and CDR2 FQNEAQ (reference sequence). CDR3 loop: CASSSPAGLAGETGELFF. The CDR3 DNA sequence: TGTGCCAGCAGCTCCCCCGCCGGACTAGCGGGAGAAACCGGGGAGCTGTTTTTT.

The chain carries TRBV10-3 and TRBJ2-2; TRBD1 aligns across 9 bases. This CDR3 comprises 15 residues. Germline trimming cut 6 bases from V and 4 bases from J; bases unmatched to any gene: 6. Looked up from germline, CDR1 is ENHRY and CDR2 is SYGVKD. This CDR3 reads CAIRPGQGGTGELFF. CDR3 sequence (DNA): TGTGCCATCAGGCCGGGACAGGGTGGCACCGGGGAGCTGTTTTTT.

The chain uses TRBV5-1 and TRBJ1-2, with D maybe TRBD1 (5 bases). In germline, CDR1 is SGHRS, CDR2 YFSETQ. The CDR3 contains 15 residues. With 0 bases removed from V and 5 bases from J, the gap between germline ends came to 14 bases. CDR3 sequence: CASSLVLGQSYGYTF. CDR3 DNA: TGCGCCAGCAGCTTGGTTTTGGGGCAGAGTTATGGCTACACCTTC.

The chain carries TRBV12-3 or TRBV12-4 and TRBJ1-4; D unclear. This CDR3 comprises 12 residues. Trimming removed 8 bases at V and 8 bases at J, with 12 bases between. The CDR3 DNA reads as TGTGCCAGCGGTGAGGGTGGCGAAAAACTGTTTTTT. It is translated as CASGEGGEKLFF.

The table lists this clone with a few counts. The rearrangement joins TRBV4-1 to TRBJ1-2; TRBD1 is a possible D gene (5 bases). This CDR3 contains 18 residues. Germline-derived CDR1 and CDR2 are MGHRA and YSYEKL. V gave up 0 bases and J gave up 0 bases, with 17 bases separating them. The CDR3 DNA reads TGCGCCAGCAGCCAAGATCTTGGCAGGGATACTACTAACTATGGCTACACCTTC. It yields the protein CASSQDLGRDTTNYGYTF.

The chain joins TRBV9 to TRBJ2-3; 10 nucleotides line up with TRBD2. V lost 0 bases to trimming and J lost 3 bases; unmatched junction nucleotides: 4. The germline V gene has CDR1 SGDLS and CDR2 YYNGEE. This CDR3 comprises 16 residues. The DNA for the CDR3 is TGTGCCAGCAGCGTAGAGAGCGGGGGGGTTACAGATACGCAGTATTTT. Amino acids: CASSVESGGVTDTQYF. Complete variable domain (other parts from reference TRBV9 and TRBJ2-3): DSGVTQTPKHLITATGQRVTLRCSPRSGDLSVYWYQQSLDQGLQFLIQYYNGEERAKGNILERFSAQQFPDLHSELNLSSLELGDSALYFCASSVESGGVTDTQYFGPGTRLTVL.

The genes are TRBV15 and TRBJ1-5; no reliable D call. Germline-derived CDR1 and CDR2 are LNHNV and YYDKDF (reference sequence). The length of the CDR3 is 17 residues. V lost 1 base and J lost 4, with 17 bases in between. As DNA, the CDR3 is TGTGCCACCAGCAGAGCCCAAGGAGGGCAGGCTAATCAGCCCCAGCATTTT. This encodes CATSRAQGGQANQPQHF.

The chain joins TRBV15 to TRBJ2-7; D gene unclear. CDR3 length: 13 residues. CDR1 and CDR2 (germline): LNHNV, YYDKDF (reference sequence). The V end lost 1 base, the J end lost 0 bases, and 4 bases lay between the germline ends. This CDR3 reads CATSRGSSYEQYV. The CDR3 nucleotides are TGTGCCACCAGCAGAGGCAGCTCCTACGAGCAGTACGTC.

This chain links TRBV15 with TRBJ2-3, with D perhaps matching TRBD2 (7 bases). CDR1 is LNHNV and CDR2 is YYDKDF in the germline V gene (reference sequence). Trimming took 5 bases from V and 0 from J, leaving 15 bases between them. This CDR3 has 16 residues. DNA of the CDR3: TGTGCCACCAGCCACGGTGCGGGGGCTAGCACAGATACGCAGTATTTT. This translates into CATSHGAGASTDTQYF.

The V call is TRBV7-9, the J call TRBJ2-3; tentative D call: TRBD1 (7 bases). V shed 4 bases and J shed 5 bases, with 13 bases lying between them. This CDR3 is built from 14 residues. Germline CDR1 reads SEHNR; CDR2 reads FQNEAQ (reference sequence). The CDR3: CASSYDREVDTQYF. The DNA of the CDR3 is TGTGCCAGCAGCTACGACAGGGAGGTAGATACGCAGTATTTT.

V gene TRBV15 combines with J gene TRBJ1-6; D is perhaps TRBD1 (5 bases). The CDR3 is 19 residues long. Trimming shortened V by 0 bases and J by 3 bases, and 18 bases separated the two germline ends. Germline V gene sequence: CDR1 LNHNV, CDR2 YYDKDF (reference sequence). CDR3 nucleotide sequence: TGTGCCACCAGCAGAGATTCCTTCGCGGGACTCATCTATAATTCACCCCTCCACTTT. It encodes CATSRDSFAGLIYNSPLHF.

This clone was detected only once. This chain connects TRBV6-1 to TRBJ1-5; maybe TRBD1 (5 bases). Trimming pared 3 bases from V and 7 bases from J, leaving 25 bases between. The CDR3 extends over 18 amino acids. CDR1 and CDR2 from the germline V gene are MNHNS and SASEGT. The CDR3 region has the DNA TGTGCCAGCAGTGATAATTTCAGGGTTTTCCCCCCCGAACAGCCCCAGCATTTT. Its translation is CASSDNFRVFPPEQPQHF.

The J gene is TRBJ1-1, the V gene TRBV7-3, with no clear D. Between the trimmed V and J ends, which lost 1 base and 4 bases, there was a span of 7 bases. The germline V gene encodes CDR1 SGHTA and CDR2 FQGTGA. This CDR3 is built from 13 residues. In nucleotides, the CDR3 is TGTGCCAGCAGCTTAAATCCCGGCACTGAAGCTTTCTTT. As protein: CASSLNPGTEAFF. Complete variable domain (other parts from reference TRBV7-3 and TRBJ1-1): GAGVSQTPSNKVTEKGKYVELRCDPISGHTALYWYRQSLGQGPEFLIYFQGTGAADDSGLPNDRFFAVRPEGSVSTLKIQRTERGDSAVYLCASSLNPGTEAFFGQGTRLTVV.

The rearrangement joins TRBV4-3 to TRBJ2-3; 11 bases align to TRBD2. Trimming at V came to 0 bases and at J to 0 bases, leaving 11 bases not matched to a gene. Per the germline V gene, CDR1 is LGHNA and CDR2 is YSLEER. The CDR3 has 20 amino acids. CDR3 sequence: CASSQEWVLAGGPSTDTQYF. In DNA, the CDR3 is TGCGCCAGCAGCCAAGAGTGGGTCCTAGCGGGGGGTCCTAGCACAGATACGCAGTATTTT.

V usage is TRBV18 and J usage is TRBJ1-1; TRBD1 agrees at 8 bases. V lost 3 bases and J lost 0; bases outside the gene matches: 3. The germline V gene encodes CDR1 KGHSH and CDR2 LQKENI. The CDR3 contains 15 residues. The CDR3 sequence is CASSPMGQVNTEAFF. The CDR3 nucleotides are TGTGCCAGCTCACCTATGGGACAGGTGAACACTGAAGCTTTCTTT.

The chain has TRBV27 and TRBJ2-2; D is unresolved. Trimming pared 5 bases from V and 6 bases from J, leaving 10 bases between. The germline gives CDR1 MNHEY, CDR2 SMNVEV (reference sequence). CDR3 length: 13 amino acids. In DNA, the CDR3 is TGTGCCAGCAGTCCCCTCCTAGCCGGGGAGCTGTTTTTT. The encoded protein is CASSPLLAGELFF.

The chain couples TRBV28 to TRBJ1-2; D may be TRBD1 (6 bases). The CDR3 totals 12 residues. Trimming took off 7 bases at V and 4 bases at J, with 10 bases between the two ends. Germline V CDR1 and CDR2: MDHEN, SYDVKM. In DNA, the CDR3 is TGTGCCAGCACAGGGGTTACCTATGGCTACACCTTC. Protein: CASTGVTYGYTF.

The chain couples TRBV2 to TRBJ2-2; D not resolved. Between the trimmed V and J ends, which lost 3 bases and 6 bases, there was a span of 8 bases. Germline CDR1 reads SNHLY; CDR2 reads FYNNEI. The CDR3 is made up of 13 amino acids. CDR3 bases: TGTGCCAGCAGTGATGTCAGGCCCGGGGAGCTGTTTTTT. It encodes CASSDVRPGELFF.

This clone occurred once. The chain recombines TRBV12-5 with TRBJ2-2, with 8 bases lining up with TRBD1. Trimming at V came to 3 bases and at J to 5 bases, leaving 20 bases not matched to a gene. The CDR3 loop spans 20 amino acids. Germline lookup yields CDR1 LGHNT and CDR2 FRNRAP. Here the CDR3 reads CASGFSPHRSGQGFTGELFF. The DNA for the CDR3 is TGTGCTAGTGGTTTTTCACCACATCGATCCGGACAGGGTTTTACCGGGGAGCTGTTTTTT.

The gene calls are TRBV28 and TRBJ1-5, with TRBD1 as a possible D gene (6 bases). The CDR3 loop spans 16 amino acids. V gave up 7 bases and J gave up 3 bases, with 19 bases separating them. The germline CDR1 and CDR2 sequences are MDHEN and SYDVKM. CDR3 in amino acids: CASTDRGGGINQPQHF. CDR3 coding DNA: TGTGCCAGCACCGATCGGGGGGGCGGGATCAATCAGCCCCAGCATTTT. Full variable domain (remainder filled in from reference TRBV28 and TRBJ1-5): DVKVTQSSRYLVKRTGEKVFLECVQDMDHENMFWYRQDPGLGLRLIYFSYDVKMKEKGDIPEGYSVSREKKERFSLILESASTNQTSMYLCASTDRGGGINQPQHFGDGTRLSIL.

This sequence joins TRBV6-5 and TRBJ2-1; D is perhaps TRBD2 (5 bases). The CDR3 length is 14 residues. Germline lookup yields CDR1 MNHEY and CDR2 SVGAGI. Trimming shortened V by 7 bases and J by 2 bases, and 12 bases separated the two germline ends. The DNA of the CDR3 is TGTGCCAGCACAAAAGGGAGCCCCTACAATGAGCAGTTCTTC. Its protein product is CASTKGSPYNEQFF.

The chain couples TRBV5-6 to TRBJ2-3; TRBD2 matches 10 bases. Germline-derived CDR1 and CDR2 are SGHDT and YYEEEE. The CDR3 length is 15 residues. With V trimmed by 2 bases and J by 4 bases, 4 bases remained unmatched. The CDR3 DNA follows: TGTGCCAGCAGCTTTCTAGCGGGGGCGGCAGATACGCAGTATTTT. Translating gives CASSFLAGAADTQYF.

The J gene is TRBJ1-2, the V gene TRBV18; 7 bases fit TRBD1. The CDR3 runs to 16 residues. Germline V CDR1 and CDR2: KGHSH, LQKENI. V was clipped by 1 base and J by 3 bases; unmatched bases: 8. The CDR3 DNA follows: TGTGCCAGCTCACCACTGGCACAGGGGTCGGACTATGGCTACACCTTC. As protein: CASSPLAQGSDYGYTF.

The chain carries TRBV2 and TRBJ1-1; tentative D call: TRBD1 (5 bases). Per germline, CDR1 SNHLY and CDR2 FYNNEI. The CDR3 extends over 14 amino acids. Trimming removed 8 bases at V and 6 bases at J, with 19 bases between. CDR3 sequence: CASAGLYLPSEAFF. CDR3 nucleotide sequence: TGTGCCAGCGCAGGGCTATACCTACCTTCTGAAGCTTTCTTT.

This chain joins TRBV11-2 and TRBJ2-1; TRBD2 agrees at 10 bases. CDR1 SGHAT and CDR2 FQNNGV come from the germline V gene. The CDR3 sequence is 15 residues long. The trim removed 6 bases at V and 4 bases at J, leaving 6 bases unmatched. The CDR3 protein is CASRPVAGGYNEQFF. For the CDR3, the DNA is TGTGCCAGCAGGCCTGTAGCGGGAGGTTACAATGAGCAGTTCTTC.

The rearrangement links TRBV7-9 to TRBJ1-5; D is perhaps TRBD1 (5 bases). CDR3 length: 14 amino acids. V was clipped by 4 bases and J by 7 bases, with 14 bases between them. Germline-derived CDR1 and CDR2 are SEHNR and FQNEAQ (reference sequence). This CDR3 is CASSSSGGVQPQHF. Written as DNA, the CDR3 is TGTGCCAGCAGCTCTTCCGGGGGGGTCCAGCCCCAGCATTTT.

The genes are TRBV7-8 and TRBJ1-5, with TRBD1 identical over 9 bases. The CDR3 runs 15 residues. The V gene end was trimmed by 5 bases and the J gene end by 4 bases; junction bases not matched to a gene: 6. Germline-derived CDR1 and CDR2 are SGHVS and FQNEAQ. The CDR3 region has the DNA TGTGCCAGCAGCGTAGACAGGGGGTGGAATCAGCCCCAGCATTTT. This codes for CASSVDRGWNQPQHF.